This entry lists 18 T cell receptor beta chains sequenced from one sample in a study of CXCR3-negative and CXCR3-positive naive CD8 T cells (dated by TCRdb to between 2019 and 2020). Sequencing instrument: NextSeq 550. The Human TCR Profiling Kit (MiLaboratory) was used to prepare UMI-labeled 5' RACE TRB cDNA libraries. Based on TCRdb reprocessing of the reads, there is one entry per CDR3 protein sequence, and DNA is missing. For this sample, the table gives approximately 62,000 distinct CDR3 sequences. The ten largest clones capture roughly 4.2% of the sample. Material for sequencing was naive CXCR3- CD8+ T cells from blood. Read against the paper, the sample's cell subset or site label means: CD45RO-CCR7+CD27+CD95- naive CD8+ T cells lacking CXCR3 (TNR3-). Receptor source: a human donor in good health. Some clones in this sample may be carry-over from other donors' samples.

This chain links TRBV29-1 with TRBJ2-1; TCRdb designates TRBD1, a call that cannot be tested without DNA. Per germline, CDR1 SQVTM and CDR2 ANQGSEA. The CDR3 contains 13 residues. The CDR3: CSVGPTGDNEQFF.

The V call is TRBV20-1, the J call TRBJ2-1; the TCRdb call, TRBD2, lacks DNA for checking. The CDR3 spans 17 residues. Germline CDR1 and CDR2: DFQATT and SNEGSKA (reference sequence). The CDR3 sequence: CSARAPELATERLQQFF.

The V gene is TRBV30, the J gene TRBJ2-1; TCRdb's assignment of TRBD2 cannot be checked, as there is no DNA. Germline CDR1 GTSNPN, CDR2 SVGIG (reference sequence). This CDR3 has 16 amino acids. CDR3 protein: CAWSVGASGRAGEQFF.

The V gene is TRBV7-3, the J gene TRBJ2-1; the TRBD2 assignment by TCRdb is unverifiable without DNA. Germline-derived CDR1 and CDR2 are SGHTA and FQGTGA. The CDR3 totals 15 residues. This CDR3 reads CASSPSGVSYNEQFF.

The V call is TRBV7-6, the J call TRBJ2-1; the D call from TCRdb, TRBD1, cannot be confirmed without DNA. Germline assignment: CDR1 SGHVS and CDR2 FNYEAQ. This CDR3 contains 16 residues. The CDR3 spells CASSLQDRGGYNEQFF.

The V gene is TRBV29-1, the J gene TRBJ2-7. CDR3 length: 15 amino acids. The germline V gene has CDR1 SQVTM and CDR2 ANQGSEA. The CDR3 reads CSVEDRSGGPYEQYF.

The rearrangement links TRBV4-3 to TRBJ2-2; the TCRdb call, TRBD2, lacks DNA for checking. The CDR3 length is 16 residues. The germline V gene has CDR1 LGHNA and CDR2 YSLEER. The CDR3 sequence is CASSQDKGLESGELFF.

The genes are TRBV27 and TRBJ1-5; TCRdb's assignment of TRBD1 cannot be checked, as there is no DNA. Germline assignment: CDR1 MNHEY and CDR2 SMNVEV (reference sequence). The CDR3 sequence is 13 residues long. Here the CDR3 reads CASSLKGIQPQHF.

The CDR3 protein is CASSGAGGLDDTDTQYF. The V and J genes are TRBV12-3 or TRBV12-4 and TRBJ2-3; TCRdb returns TRBD1, unconfirmable since there is no DNA. The CDR3 has 17 residues.

V is TRBV15 and J is TRBJ2-5; the TRBD2 assignment by TCRdb is unverifiable without DNA. The germline V gene encodes CDR1 LNHNV and CDR2 YYDKDF (reference sequence). The CDR3 totals 15 residues. The CDR3 sequence is CATSRAPSGEGTQYF. Looking up the rest from reference TRBV15 and TRBJ2-5 gives the full variable domain: DAMVIQNPRYQVTQFGKPVTLSCSQTLNHNVMYWYQQKSSQAPKLLFHYYDKDFNNEADTPDNFQSRRPNTSFCFLDIRSPGLGDTAMYLCATSRAPSGEGTQYFGPGTRLLVL.

The chain is built from TRBV4-3 and TRBJ2-7; lacking DNA, the TRBD2 call made by TCRdb goes unchecked. Per germline, CDR1 LGHNA and CDR2 YSLEER. The CDR3 loop spans 17 amino acids. Here the CDR3 reads CASSQEGTSGVSYEQYF.

The V and J genes are TRBV6-4 and TRBJ1-1; TCRdb's assignment of TRBD1 cannot be checked, as there is no DNA. Germline CDR1 is MRHNA and CDR2 is SNTAGT. The CDR3 runs 13 residues. CDR3 amino acids: CASSEGQNTEAFF.

By frequency, this clonotype is medium-sized. The rearrangement joins TRBV4-3 to TRBJ2-7; the TRBD1 assignment by TCRdb is unverifiable without DNA. Germline CDR1 is LGHNA and CDR2 is YSLEER. This CDR3 is 14 amino acids long. This CDR3 is CASSQGTSSYEQYF.

This chain links TRBV4-2 with TRBJ2-3; TCRdb's D call of TRBD1 is untestable without DNA. The CDR3 runs to 16 residues. Germline CDR1 LGHNA, CDR2 YNFKEQ. The CDR3 here is CASSQDVSGESDTQYF.

The chain uses TRBV4-3 and TRBJ2-7. Germline loops: CDR1 LGHNA, CDR2 YSLEER. The CDR3 totals 14 residues. CDR3: CASSQDSGSYEQYF.

This rearrangement joins TRBV7-6 to TRBJ2-5; checking the TCRdb D call of TRBD1 is not possible without DNA. Germline CDR1 reads SGHVS; CDR2 reads FNYEAQ. This CDR3 is built from 16 residues. Here the CDR3 reads CASSYFTGTQRETQYF.

The V and J genes are TRBV9 and TRBJ2-7; TCRdb reports TRBD1, a call that lacks DNA to check it against. The germline V gene has CDR1 SGDLS and CDR2 YYNGEE. The length of the CDR3 is 15 residues. The CDR3 spells CASSGDRESSYEQYF.

This chain links TRBV9 with TRBJ2-3; TCRdb picks TRBD1, but there is no DNA to check that call. This CDR3 contains 15 residues. Germline V gene sequence: CDR1 SGDLS, CDR2 YYNGEE. The CDR3 here is CASCEGGLPEDTQYF.